The text below deals with one T cell receptor beta chain. In the original workflow: Researchers report that nucleated cell counts were estimated from reference gene primer amplification. Here immunoSEQ multiplex PCR was the method, and the copy in TCRdb shows in-frame clones only, minus some. Clonal size and the V and J genes are those of that table, whereas D and trimming came from the DNA. This table has 200,000 or so clones, roughly 80% appearing once. This CDR3 is built from 13 residues. The germline V gene has CDR1 SNHLY and CDR2 FYNNEI. V lost 2 bases to trimming and J lost 1 base, with 5 bases between them. The record originates from a study of blood T cell repertoires in COVID-19. Study-level information: COVID-19 samples, acute and convalescent, were from the United States, Italy and Spain. Nucleic acid was either cDNA or gDNA, and it came from T cells, B-cell-depleted T cells, or PBMCs.

This chain links TRBV2 with TRBJ1-1; D remains ambiguous. Sequencing was done on a sample of peripheral blood. The clonotype comes from a woman over 75 with acute or convalescent COVID-19. CDR3 sequence: CASSELGNTEAFF. For the CDR3, the DNA is TGTGCCAGCAGTGAACTAGGGAACACTGAAGCTTTCTTT.